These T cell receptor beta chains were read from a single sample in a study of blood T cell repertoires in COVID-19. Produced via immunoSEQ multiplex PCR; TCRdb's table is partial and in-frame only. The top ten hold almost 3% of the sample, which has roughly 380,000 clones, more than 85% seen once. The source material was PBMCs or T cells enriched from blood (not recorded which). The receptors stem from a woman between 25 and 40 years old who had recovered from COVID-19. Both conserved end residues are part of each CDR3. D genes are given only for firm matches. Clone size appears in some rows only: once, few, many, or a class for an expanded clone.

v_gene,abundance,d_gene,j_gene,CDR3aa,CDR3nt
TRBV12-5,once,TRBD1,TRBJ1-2,CASGLVLGQGPNYGYTF,TGTGCTAGTGGTTTGGTATTAGGACAGGGACCTAACTATGGCTACACCTTC
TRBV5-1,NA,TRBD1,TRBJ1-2,CASSPTGGNYGYTF,TGCGCCAGCAGCCCCACAGGGGGGAACTATGGCTACACCTTC
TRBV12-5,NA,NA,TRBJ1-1,CASVLGGYTEAFF,TGTGCTAGTGTTCTTGGCGGCTACACTGAAGCTTTCTTT
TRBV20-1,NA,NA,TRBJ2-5,CSALKETQYF,TGCAGTGCACTCAAAGAGACCCAGTACTTC
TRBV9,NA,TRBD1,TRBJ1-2,CASSQGAVGYTF,TGTGCCAGCAGCCAGGGGGCGGTTGGCTACACCTTC
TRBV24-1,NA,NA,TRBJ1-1,CATSDSRQGNTEAFF,TGTGCCACCAGTGATTCTCGGCAGGGGAACACTGAAGCTTTCTTT
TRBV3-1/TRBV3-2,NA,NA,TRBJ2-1,CASSRPRWGPDSSYNEQFF,TGTGCCAGCAGCCGACCCCGGTGGGGGCCCGACAGCTCCTACAATGAGCAGTTCTTC
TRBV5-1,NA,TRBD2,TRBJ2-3,CASSPELRLAGSTDTQYF,TGCGCCAGCAGCCCCGAGCTCCGACTAGCGGGGTCCACAGATACGCAGTATTTT
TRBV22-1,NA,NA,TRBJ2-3,CPGSAAPASTDTQYF,TGTCCTGGGAGCGCGGCCCCTGCCAGCACAGATACGCAGTATTTT
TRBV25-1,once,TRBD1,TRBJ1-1,CASSEGQGRDTEAFF,TGTGCCAGCAGTGAGGGACAGGGACGAGACACTGAAGCTTTCTTT
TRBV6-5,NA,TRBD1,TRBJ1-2,CASSKVGTENYGYTF,TGTGCCAGCAGCAAAGTCGGGACAGAAAACTATGGCTACACCTTC
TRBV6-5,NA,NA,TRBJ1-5,CASSYDRSSWPQHF,TGTGCCAGCAGTTACGACAGGTCCTCATGGCCCCAGCATTTT
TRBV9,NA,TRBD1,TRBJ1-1,CASSLEGDRVTEAFF,TGTGCCAGCAGCCTAGAGGGGGACAGGGTTACTGAAGCTTTCTTT
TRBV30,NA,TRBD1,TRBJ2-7,CALGQFYEQYF,TGTGCCTTGGGACAGTTTTACGAGCAGTACTTC
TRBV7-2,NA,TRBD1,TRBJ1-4,CASSITGVRTNEKLFF,TGTGCCAGCAGCATCACAGGGGTTAGGACTAATGAAAAACTGTTTTTT
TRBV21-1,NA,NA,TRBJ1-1,CALGSMNTEAFF,TGTGCCCTAGGGAGTATGAACACTGAAGCTTTCTTT
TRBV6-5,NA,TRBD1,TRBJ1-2,CASRTLTGNYGYTF,TGTGCCAGCAGGACCCTGACAGGGAACTATGGCTACACCTTC
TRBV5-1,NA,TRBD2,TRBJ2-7,CASSLASGGAREQYF,TGCGCCAGCAGCTTGGCCAGCGGGGGGGCCCGCGAGCAGTACTTC